Listed below are T cell receptor beta chains from one sample, sequenced in a study of OX40 agonist ivuxolimab in advanced cancers. The data were produced by immunoSEQ multiplex PCR, yet TCRdb's version contains in-frame clones alone and is incomplete. This table holds around 67,000 clones, 80% found once. The sample was CD4+ or CD8+ T cells sorted from blood, taken in a trial of the OX40 agonist ivuxolimab. These receptor sequences come from an adult with an advanced solid tumor such as melanoma, head and neck, liver or kidney cancer. CDR3s include the opening cysteine and the closing phenylalanine or tryptophan.

TRBV29-1	TRBJ1-1	CSVGLNTEAFF
TRBV6-6	TRBJ2-5	CASSSGLAGGKTQYF
TRBV5-1	TRBJ1-1	CASSKWSDSNTEAFF
TRBV30	TRBJ1-2	CAWSVTVGLYYGYTF
TRBV28	TRBJ1-5	CASSQQGLRTQPQHF
TRBV6-5	TRBJ2-7	CASSSPPYEQYF
TRBV30	TRBJ2-2	CAWGKGLPLNTGELFF
TRBV2	TRBJ2-7	CASSRERGVSYEQYF
TRBV7-8	TRBJ2-7	CASSLEKSGYEQYF
TRBV5-1	TRBJ2-5	CASNQDGRGQEETQYF
TRBV6-1	TRBJ1-2	CASSRQGALGYTF